The T cell receptor beta chain under discussion was sequenced for a study of CD8 T cells in Susac syndrome. Study-level findings and limits: Acknowledgment was made by the study that its TCR sequencing and HLA analysis involved a relatively small number of individuals.

High-throughput TCR beta sequencing covered peripheral CD8+ and CD4+ T cells. TEMRA cells were FACS-enriched, while CD8+ and CD4+ T cells were negatively isolated. The CDR3 spans 11 residues. The V gene's germline CDR1 is SNHLY and CDR2 FYNNEI. The V end lost 7 bases, the J end lost 5 bases, and 9 bases lay between the germline ends. As for this clonotype: Antigen specificity is unknown.

With random hexamers, 0.5 to 1 ug RNA was reverse transcribed. An immunoSEQ multiplex PCR generated amplified TCR beta CDR3 products spanning 54 Vbeta and 13 Jbeta. TCRdb re-analysed the immunoSEQ multiplex PCR reads in MiXCR, keeping a single row per CDR3 protein. The data contain more than 95,000 distinct CDR3 sequences, about 94% of them seen just once; the ten biggest clones take up over 0.065%. V usage is TRBV2 and J usage is TRBJ2-7; D uncertain. The receptor comes from a human donor in good health. Sequencing was done on a sample of CD4+ T cells from PBMCs. CDR3 bases: TGTGCCAGCATTCTTAGGGACGAGCAGTACTTC. As protein: CASILRDEQYF. Based on the CDR3 plus reference TRBV2 and TRBJ2-7, the full variable domain is EPEVTQTPSHQVTQMGQEVILRCVPISNHLYFYWYRQILGQKVEFLVSFYNNEISEKSEIFDDQFSVERPDGSNFTLKIRSTKLEDSAMYFCASILRDEQYFGPGTRLTVT.